This T cell receptor (beta chain) was obtained from a study of T cell responses to AZD1222 COVID-19 vaccine. Study observations and caveats: The study found vaccine-associated CD4 TCRs spanning spike, dominant at 160-218 and 743-854.

Libraries were prepared by immunoSEQ multiplex PCR; TCRdb keeps only in-frame clonotypes and omits some of them. The table includes over 150,000 clones, approximately 90% detected once. The CDR3 runs 11 residues. The germline V and J ends were trimmed by 4 bases and 7 bases, with 8 bases remaining between them. Germline CDR1 SGHRS, CDR2 YFSETQ. A remark on this clone: Its antigen is as yet unknown.

The receptor was derived from an adult in good health. The sequences come from peripheral blood, collected on day 0 of AZD1222 vaccination. V gene TRBV5-1 combines with J gene TRBJ1-1; D perhaps matches TRBD1 (5 bases). CDR3: CASSAQGEAFF. DNA for the CDR3: TGCGCCAGCAGCGCGCAGGGTGAAGCTTTCTTT.